Each of the 15 T cell receptor beta chains below was sequenced from the same sample in a study of OX40 agonist ivuxolimab in advanced cancers. Profiling relied on immunoSEQ multiplex PCR, and the TCRdb table lists in-frame clones only, not all of them. Here the sample spans roughly 48,000 clones, 65% to 85% being singletons. Source: CD4+ or CD8+ T cells sorted from blood, taken in a trial of the OX40 agonist ivuxolimab. These receptors all stem from an adult with an advanced solid tumor such as melanoma, head and neck, liver or kidney cancer.

This clone was observed once. This chain connects TRBV7-2 to TRBJ1-6; D may be TRBD1 (6 bases). The CDR3 is 13 residues long. V dropped 1 base and J dropped 11 bases, with 9 bases sitting between them. CDR1 and CDR2 (germline): SGHTA, FQGNSA. CDR3 sequence reads: CASSLGNRAPLHF. The CDR3 region has the DNA TGTGCCAGCAGCTTAGGTAACAGGGCACCCCTCCACTTT.

The chain is built from TRBV6-5 and TRBJ2-5; 9 positions match TRBD1. The CDR3 totals 14 residues. Germline assignment: CDR1 MNHEY and CDR2 SVGAGI. After removal of 8 bases from V and 4 bases from J, the junction contained 8 bases not matched to a gene. CDR3 protein: CASYSLQGAETQYF. The CDR3 DNA reads as TGTGCCAGCTATTCATTACAGGGGGCAGAGACCCAGTACTTC.

The chain joins TRBV7-2 to TRBJ2-7; a weak D match, TRBD2 (6 bases). Germline CDR1 reads SGHTA; CDR2 reads FQGNSA. The germline V and J ends were trimmed by 5 bases and 3 bases, with 17 bases remaining between them. The CDR3 runs to 15 residues. CDR3 nucleotides: TGTGCCAGCAGCCCCACTGGTGGAGGGAACTACGAGCAGTACTTC. Amino acid sequence: CASSPTGGGNYEQYF.

This chain's CDR3 is CASSSLPVQWDTQYF. The CDR3 DNA reads TGTGCCAGCAGCTCCCTACCTGTACAGTGGGATACGCAGTATTTT. The V and J genes are TRBV7-6 and TRBJ2-3; D uncertain. This CDR3 has 15 residues. V lost 4 bases and J lost 6, with 17 bases in between. The germline V gene encodes CDR1 SGHVS and CDR2 FNYEAQ.

The J gene is TRBJ1-1, the V gene TRBV2; no firm D call. The germline CDR1 and CDR2 sequences are SNHLY and FYNNEI. Trimming shortened V by 5 bases and J by 1 base, and 8 bases separated the two germline ends. The CDR3 is made up of 13 amino acids. The DNA for the CDR3 is TGTGCCAGCAGTAACGCCGGGAACACTGAAGCTTTCTTT. Encoded protein: CASSNAGNTEAFF.

The chain joins TRBV2 to TRBJ2-7; 9 bases fit TRBD1. Germline-derived CDR1 and CDR2 are SNHLY and FYNNEI. V trimming: 4 bases; J trimming: 6 bases; junction bases outside the gene matches: 10. The CDR3 runs 15 residues. The chain's CDR3 is CASSVRQGGGGEQYF. CDR3 DNA: TGTGCCAGCAGTGTTAGACAGGGGGGTGGCGGCGAGCAGTACTTC. Drawing the rest from reference TRBV2 and TRBJ2-7, the complete variable domain is EPEVTQTPSHQVTQMGQEVILRCVPISNHLYFYWYRQILGQKVEFLVSFYNNEISEKSEIFDDQFSVERPDGSNFTLKIRSTKLEDSAMYFCASSVRQGGGGEQYFGPGTRLTVT.

The chain joins TRBV6-6 to TRBJ1-6; D not resolved. V was trimmed by 6 bases and J by 3 bases, leaving 9 bases between them. Germline values: CDR1 MNHNY, CDR2 SVGAGI (reference sequence). The CDR3 covers 14 residues. The CDR3 region has the DNA TGTGCCAGCAGGCGGGGTAGCTATAATTCACCCCTCCACTTT. Residues: CASRRGSYNSPLHF.

The chain uses TRBV5-1 and TRBJ2-3; D is undetermined. The CDR3 totals 12 residues. Germline-derived CDR1 and CDR2 are SGHRS and YFSETQ. Trimming left V 4 bases short and J 3 bases short, with 6 bases between. Written as DNA, the CDR3 is TGCGCCAGCAGCAAAGTAACAGATACGCAGTATTTT. It yields the protein CASSKVTDTQYF.

The chain carries TRBV4-1 and TRBJ2-1; 10 nucleotides match TRBD2. The CDR3 is 17 residues long. Germline values: CDR1 MGHRA, CDR2 YSYEKL. The ends lost 1 base at V and 4 bases at J; junction bases unmatched: 7. The CDR3 bases are TGCGCCAGCAGCCAAGGGGGTCTAGCGGGGGTTTACAATGAGCAGTTCTTC. This gives the protein CASSQGGLAGVYNEQFF.

The rearrangement links TRBV29-1 to TRBJ2-2; D ambiguous. CDR1 is SQVTM and CDR2 is ANQGSEA in the germline V gene. V lost 8 bases to trimming and J lost 0 bases, with 16 bases between them. CDR3 length: 15 residues. The CDR3 bases are TGCAGCATTCGCCGGGTGGGATCGAACACCGGGGAGCTGTTTTTT. Encoded protein: CSIRRVGSNTGELFF.

This clone was recorded once. The chain couples TRBV11-2 to TRBJ2-7; 9 nucleotides align to TRBD1. Germline V gives CDR1 SGHAT, CDR2 FQNNGV. Trimming cost V 6 bases and J 0 bases; bases outside gene matches: 9. The CDR3 length is 16 residues. This CDR3 is CASSPPGQGFSYEQYF. CDR3 DNA: TGTGCCAGCAGTCCTCCTGGACAGGGGTTCTCCTACGAGCAGTACTTC.

This clone is a singleton in its sample. The chain has TRBV27 and TRBJ1-1; TRBD1 aligns across 10 bases. This CDR3 comprises 19 residues. V gave up 6 bases and J gave up 0 bases; unmatched junction bases: 16. Per the germline V gene, CDR1 is MNHEY and CDR2 is SMNVEV (reference sequence). The CDR3 DNA follows: TGTGCCAGCAGCCGCCGACGGGGACAGGGGCTTCTAATGAACACTGAAGCTTTCTTT. This gives the protein CASSRRRGQGLLMNTEAFF.

The rearrangement uses TRBV7-2 and TRBJ1-1, with D perhaps matching TRBD1 (5 bases). The V gene lost 3 bases and the J gene lost 11 bases, with 13 bases spanning the gap. Per the germline V gene, CDR1 is SGHTA and CDR2 is FQGNSA. The CDR3 is 12 residues long. CDR3 in DNA: TGTGCCAGCAGCTTCCCGGGCCGGGGGGCTTTCTTT. Its protein is CASSFPGRGAFF.

The chain recombines TRBV7-2 with TRBJ2-2, with 13 nucleotides matching TRBD2. V lost 3 bases to trimming and J lost 6 bases; unmatched junction nucleotides: 13. The CDR3 is made up of 19 amino acids. From germline, CDR1 is SGHTA and CDR2 FQGNSA. The CDR3 sequence is CASSLWTSGGRGRAGELFF. The CDR3, as DNA: TGTGCCAGCAGCTTGTGGACTAGCGGGGGACGTGGCCGGGCCGGGGAGCTGTTTTTT.

In the case of this clone: The conserved closing phenylalanine or tryptophan is absent in this CDR3, likely reflecting a read error. The limits of the CDR3 on the DNA are not certain, so only TCRdb's listed CDR3 is given. The genes are TRBV2 and TRBJ1-1; the DNA was not used to check the table's D call, TRBD1. Counting both end residues, the CDR3 totals 10 amino acids. Germline V lookup: CDR1 SNHLY, CDR2 FYNNEI. The CDR3 region is CASSLLTARL.